Listed below are T cell receptor beta chains from one sample, sequenced in a study of regulatory T cells in long-lasting Graves disease. MiXCR, applied by TCRdb to the multiplex PCR reads, yields one record per CDR3 protein. Among under 500,000 distinct CDR3 sequences listed, 16% were seen once. These data were also reused for a study on T cells in Graves' hyperthyroidism and ophthalmopathy.

The material sequenced was peripheral blood mononuclear cells (PBMCs), taken at new diagnosis, from a patient treated with antithyroid drugs. These receptors came from a young woman with Graves disease. Both conserved end residues are part of each CDR3. A D gene is named only where the DNA matches it firmly. Size tells how often a clone was seen (once, few, many) or the class of an expanded clone, and some rows leave it out.

V gene	D gene	clone size	J gene	CDR3 DNA	CDR3 protein
TRBV28	-	many	TRBJ2-5	TGTGCCAGCAGTTCCCCCTGGGTAATCGAGGAATCTGAGACCCAGTACTTC	CASSSPWVIEESETQYF
TRBV7-9	-	few	TRBJ2-2	TGTGCCAGCAGCTTATTTGCTAGGGGCACCGGGGAGCTGTTTTTT	CASSLFARGTGELFF
TRBV19	-	many	TRBJ2-7	TGTGCCAGTGGCTTGGGCGGGACCTCCTACGAGCAGTACTTC	CASGLGGTSYEQYF
TRBV10-3	-	-	TRBJ2-4	TGTGCCATCAGTGAGGGGGTACAGGGAAGAAACATTCAGTACTTC	CAISEGVQGRNIQYF
TRBV20-1	TRBD2	many	TRBJ2-7	TGCAGTGCCCTTATCACCGGGACTAGCTACGAGCAGTACTTC	CSALITGTSYEQYF
TRBV28	TRBD2	many	TRBJ2-3	TGTGCCAGCAGCCCCGGGACTAGCGGGAGAATAAGTACAGATACGCAGTATTTT	CASSPGTSGRISTDTQYF
TRBV19	-	-	TRBJ2-7	TGTGCCAGTAGCCGGAGGCGGGACTCCTACGAGCAGTACTTC	CASSRRRDSYEQYF
TRBV28	-	many	TRBJ1-1	TGTGCCAGCAGTTTATTTGTCCAGGACGAAGCTTTCTTT	CASSLFVQDEAFF
TRBV20-1	TRBD2	few	TRBJ2-1	TGCAGTGCTATAATCCCGGGACTAGCGGCTTACAATGAGCAGTTCTTC	CSAIIPGLAAYNEQFF
TRBV27	TRBD2	many	TRBJ2-1	TGTGCCAGCAGTTATAGGGCTAGCGGGACCTTCCACAATGAGCAGTTCTTC	CASSYRASGTFHNEQFF
TRBV28	-	many	TRBJ2-5	TGTGCCAGCAGAACGAAGGGCTGGACCCTGGAGACCCAGTACTTC	CASRTKGWTLETQYF
TRBV5-1	-	many	TRBJ1-5	TGCGCCAGCAGCTTGGCCGAGGACTGGCCCCAGCATTTT	CASSLAEDWPQHF
TRBV7-2	-	few	TRBJ2-7	TGTGCCAGCAGCTTAGCGGAGGGGACTTCCTACGAGCAGTACTTC	CASSLAEGTSYEQYF
TRBV7-2	-	-	TRBJ2-7	TGTGCCAGCAGCTTAACGGGACCATACGGCGAGCAGTACTTC	CASSLTGPYGEQYF
TRBV27	TRBD1	few	TRBJ1-4	TGTGCCAGCAGTCTCACAGGGGGTACTAATGAAAAACTGTTTTTT	CASSLTGGTNEKLFF
TRBV6-1	-	-	TRBJ1-1	TGTGCCAGCAGCGATGGAGGAGGCACTGAAGCTTTCTTT	CASSDGGGTEAFF
TRBV27	TRBD2	many	TRBJ2-5	TGTGCCAGCAGTTTAGGAAATAGCGGGGAGACCCAGTACTTC	CASSLGNSGETQYF
TRBV24-1	-	many	TRBJ2-5	TGTGCCACCAGTGGGGGGGAGTCGTACCAAGAGACCCAGTACTTC	CATSGGESYQETQYF
TRBV4-2	TRBD2	few	TRBJ2-4	TGTGCCAGGACTAGCGGGAGGTTGGAGACTTTCTTAGCCAAAAACATTCAGTACTTC	CARTSGRLETFLAKNIQYF
TRBV11-3	-	-	TRBJ2-1	TGTGCCAGCAGCCCGAGCCCGGTTGGCAATGAGCAGTTCTTC	CASSPSPVGNEQFF
TRBV9	TRBD2	many	TRBJ2-4	TGTGCCAGCAGCGTAGCGGCGGGAGATAACATTCAGTACTTC	CASSVAAGDNIQYF
TRBV27	-	many	TRBJ2-1	TGTGCCAGCAGTTTAGTACGGGGGAGTGGCTACAATGAGCAGTTCTTC	CASSLVRGSGYNEQFF
TRBV25-1	-	many	TRBJ2-3	TGTGCCAGCAGTGATCTCCCCGGGATTTTCGCCACAGATACGCAGTATTTT	CASSDLPGIFATDTQYF
TRBV7-9	-	many	TRBJ2-5	TGTGCCAGCAGCTTATTTAAGGCAGGGGTAGAGACCCAGTACTTC	CASSLFKAGVETQYF
TRBV12-3/TRBV12-4	TRBD2	many	TRBJ2-1	TGTGCCAGCAAGGAGCGGGAGGGCAGTAATGAGCAGTTCTTC	CASKEREGSNEQFF
TRBV4-1	TRBD1	-	TRBJ2-3	TGCGCCAGCAGCCAGGGGGACAGGGCTGATACGCAGTATTTT	CASSQGDRADTQYF
TRBV20-1	-	many	TRBJ1-4	TGCAGTGCCATTCATTCGACTCTTAATGAAAAACTGTTTTTT	CSAIHSTLNEKLFF